A single sample gave rise to the 17 T cell receptor beta chains below, sequenced in a study of metastatic and nonmetastatic thyroid tumors. Thyroid surgery took place with no prior treatment in any patient. From the PCR reads, TCRdb re-called clones with MiXCR. The sample has 20,000 to 25,000 clones, more than 20% seen once; the top ten hold around 4%. The sequenced sample was adjacent normal tissue. Source of these receptors: a female donor with papillary thyroid cancer or a benign thyroid nodule (not recorded which). Some clones in this sample may be carry-over from other donors' samples.

This clone was observed at least ten times. V gene TRBV20-1 combines with J gene TRBJ2-1, with D possibly being TRBD1 or TRBD2 (5 bases each). Germline CDR1 and CDR2: DFQATT and SNEGSKA (reference sequence). This CDR3 spans 16 amino acids. V lost 3 bases and J lost 1, with 16 bases in between. CDR3 sequence (DNA): TGCAGTGCTAGTGGGGAGACAGTCTATTCCTACAATGAGCAGTTCTTC. Translated, it gives CSASGETVYSYNEQFF.

A few counts support this clone. Likely a read error: the CDR3 ends without its conserved phenylalanine or tryptophan. This chain uses TRBV6-1 with TRBJ2-1; 8 bases line up with TRBD2. Trimming took 6 bases from V and 6 from J; bases not matched to a gene: 13. The CDR3 consists of 16 residues. CDR1 is MNHNS and CDR2 is SASEGT in the germline V gene. The CDR3 region has the DNA TGTGCCAGCAGGCCATATGTGAGCGGGAGCGGCAATGAGCAGTTCCTC. It codes for CASRPYVSGSGNEQFL.

This clone occurred many times. This chain links TRBV7-2 with TRBJ1-4, with 7 positions matching TRBD1. The CDR3 loop spans 14 amino acids. Germline assignment: CDR1 SGHTA and CDR2 FQGNSA. Trimming cost V 6 bases and J 8 bases; bases outside gene matches: 9. The CDR3 region is CASSRGGGEEKLFF. Written as DNA, the CDR3 is TGTGCCAGCAGTCGAGGGGGCGGGGAGGAAAAACTGTTTTTT.

This clone was seen many times. CDR3 coding DNA: TGTGCCAGCAGCTCGACTAGCGGGACTACCTACGAGCAGTACTTC. It codes for CASSSTSGTTYEQYF. V usage is TRBV7-9 and J usage is TRBJ2-7; 11 bases agree with TRBD2. V lost 4 bases, J lost 2 bases, and 4 bases stayed unmatched. Germline V lookup: CDR1 SEHNR, CDR2 FQNEAQ (reference sequence). CDR3 size: 15 residues.

In the case of this clone: This clone may be a read error of a much larger clone one base away. The genes are TRBV3-1 and TRBJ1-2; D is possibly TRBD1 (6 bases). The CDR3 is 16 amino acids. In germline, CDR1 is LGHDT, CDR2 YNNKEL (reference sequence). The CDR3 protein is CASSQDLRGAGYGCTF. Here the CDR3 DNA reads TGTGCCAGCAGCCAAGATCTGAGGGGGGCGGGCTATGGCTGCACCTTC.

This clone has ten or more counts. CDR3 loop: CASSLAGGEGTDTQYF. CDR3 DNA sequence: TGTGCCAGCAGCCTAGCGGGAGGGGAGGGCACAGATACGCAGTATTTT. The chain recombines TRBV9 with TRBJ2-3; 12 nucleotides align to TRBD2. The CDR3 consists of 16 residues. Per germline, CDR1 SGDLS and CDR2 YYNGEE. V trimming: 4 bases; J trimming: 1 base; junction bases outside the gene matches: 4.

There are many counts of this clone. The V and J genes are TRBV19 and TRBJ1-5; a weak D match, TRBD1 (6 bases). Germline V gene data show CDR1 as LNHDA and CDR2 as SQIVND (reference sequence). The CDR3 consists of 16 residues. V lost 4 bases and J lost 0, with 13 bases in between. The chain's CDR3 is CASSKGTGYSNQPQHF. The CDR3 nucleotides read TGTGCCAGTAGTAAGGGCACAGGGTATAGCAATCAGCCCCAGCATTTT. Together with reference TRBV19 and TRBJ1-5, the CDR3 gives the full variable domain: DGGITQSPKYLFRKEGQNVTLSCEQNLNHDAMYWYRQDPGQGLRLIYYSQIVNDFQKGDIAEGYSVSREKKESFPLTVTSAQKNPTAFYLCASSKGTGYSNQPQHFGDGTRLSIL.

This clone turned up a few times. V usage is TRBV28 and J usage is TRBJ2-5; tentatively, D is TRBD2 (6 bases). Germline CDR1 is MDHEN and CDR2 is SYDVKM. CDR3 length: 16 residues. The V and J ends lost 6 bases and 5 bases respectively, with 22 bases between them. The CDR3 is CASSPAGGRGRETQYF. The CDR3 bases are TGTGCCAGCAGCCCCGCCGGTGGACGTGGGAGGGAGACCCAGTACTTC. Looking up the rest from reference TRBV28 and TRBJ2-5 gives the full variable domain: DVKVTQSSRYLVKRTGEKVFLECVQDMDHENMFWYRQDPGLGLRLIYFSYDVKMKEKGDIPEGYSVSREKKERFSLILESASTNQTSMYLCASSPAGGRGRETQYFGPGTRLLVL.

This clone was seen only a few times. This rearrangement joins TRBV19 to TRBJ1-2; TRBD1 agrees at 9 bases. CDR1 is LNHDA, CDR2 SQIVND, per germline (reference sequence). This CDR3 has 14 residues. V trimming: 7 bases; J trimming: 9 bases; junction bases outside the gene matches: 12. This chain's CDR3 is CASMLQGATTCYTF. The CDR3 coding sequence is TGTGCCAGTATGCTACAGGGGGCGACTACTTGCTACACCTTC.

This clone was detected many times. The germline gene is not matched at one end of the junction; a read error may be the cause. The chain is built from TRBV18 and TRBJ1-3, with TRBD1 as a possible D gene (6 bases). This CDR3 comprises 15 residues. Germline CDR1 reads KGHSH; CDR2 reads LQKENI. CDR3 nucleotide sequence: TGTGCCAGCTCACCCCAACAGGGCTCTGGAAACGCCATATATTTT. Translation: CASSPQQGSGNAIYF.

This clone was detected ten times or more. V gene TRBV7-6 combines with J gene TRBJ2-1; D is uncertain. Trimming took off 2 bases at V and 6 bases at J, with 14 bases between the two ends. CDR1 is SGHVS, CDR2 FNYEAQ, per germline. The CDR3 is made up of 15 amino acids. The CDR3 DNA sequence: TGTGCCAGCAGCTTATCAGGCATTGTTTTCAATGAGCAGTTCTTC. Translating gives CASSLSGIVFNEQFF. Combining the CDR3 with reference TRBV7-6 and TRBJ2-1 gives the whole variable domain GAGVSQSPRYKVTKRGQDVALRCDPISGHVSLYWYRQALGQGPEFLTYFNYEAQQDKSGLPNDRFSAERPEGSISTLTIQRTEQRDSAMYRCASSLSGIVFNEQFFGPGTRLTVL.

Remarks on this clone: One end of the junction fails to match germline, which may point to a read error. The gene calls are TRBV9 and TRBJ2-2; 7 bases are a match to TRBD1. Germline V gives CDR1 SGDLS, CDR2 YYNGEE. This CDR3 comprises 16 residues. The DNA for the CDR3 is TGTGCCAGCAGCGTAGGGACAGGTAACAACACCTGGGAGCTGTTTTTT. Translated, it gives CASSVGTGNNTWELFF. The entire variable domain, with the rest obtained from reference TRBV9 and TRBJ2-2, is as follows: DSGVTQTPKHLITATGQRVTLRCSPRSGDLSVYWYQQSLDQGLQFLIQYYNGEERAKGNILERFSAQQFPDLHSELNLSSLELGDSALYFCASSVGTGNNTWELFFGEGSRLTVL.

This clone appeared many times. V usage is TRBV11-2 and J usage is TRBJ2-5, with no clear D. The CDR3 is made up of 15 amino acids. Germline values: CDR1 SGHAT, CDR2 FQNNGV. V was clipped by 1 base and J by 1 base, with 10 bases between them. The CDR3 DNA reads TGTGCCAGCAGCTTAGTAGGGTCTGGCCAAGAGACCCAGTACTTC. It is translated as CASSLVGSGQETQYF. The full variable domain, its missing parts supplied by reference TRBV11-2 and TRBJ2-5, is EAGVAQSPRYKIIEKRQSVAFWCNPISGHATLYWYQQILGQGPKLLIQFQNNGVVDDSQLPKDRFSAERLKGVDSTLKIQPAKLEDSAVYLCASSLVGSGQETQYFGPGTRLLVL.

This clone was seen many times. Since a much larger clone is just one base distant, this may be a read error. The same CDR3 arises from other DNA sequences in this sample as well. CDR3 protein: CASSWTARNERFF. As DNA, the CDR3 is TGTGCCAGTTCATGGACCGCGAGAAATGAGCGGTTCTTC. The chain combines TRBV6-1 with TRBJ2-1; D call uncertain. Looked up from germline, CDR1 is MNHNS and CDR2 is SASEGT. This CDR3 region has 13 residues.

The V gene is TRBV13, the J gene TRBJ1-4, with a tentative D call TRBD1 (6 bases). With 5 bases removed from V and 4 bases from J, the gap between germline ends came to 17 bases. CDR1 PRHDT and CDR2 FYEKMQ come from the germline V gene (reference sequence). The CDR3 totals 16 residues. CDR3 sequence: CASSSTQGLHNEKLFF. The CDR3 nucleotides read TGTGCCAGCAGCAGCACTCAGGGGCTTCATAATGAAAAACTGTTTTTT.

The J gene is TRBJ2-5, the V gene TRBV6-5, with 8 bases identical to TRBD2. Looked up from germline, CDR1 is MNHEY and CDR2 is SVGAGI. V lost 2 bases, J lost 12 bases, and 14 bases stayed unmatched. CDR3 length equals 15 residues. This CDR3 reads CASSYGTGAGENKYF. The DNA of the CDR3 is TGTGCCAGCAGTTACGGCACGGGAGCGGGGGAGAACAAGTACTTC.

This clone occurred many times. CDR3 DNA sequence: TGTGCCAGCAGCTTGACTAGCGGGAGTGGTCAAGAGACCCAGTACTTC. It is translated as CASSLTSGSGQETQYF. The V call is TRBV5-4, the J call TRBJ2-5; 11 bases are a match to TRBD2. Germline CDR1 is SGHNT and CDR2 is YYREEE (reference sequence). V lost 1 base and J lost 2; bases outside the gene matches: 4. The CDR3 contains 16 residues.